A single sample is the source of the 30 T cell receptor beta chains below, sequenced in a study of cytomegalovirus exposure and HLA in healthy donors. The PCR made use of 60 Vbeta and 13 Jbeta primers. This table comes from immunoSEQ multiplex PCR, and its TCRdb copy is limited to in-frame clones, with some not included. This table has 65,000 to 85,000 clones, approximately 70% appearing once. Sequenced material: PBMCs. The receptors were sampled from a male donor in good health and CMV-seropositive.

This rearrangement joins TRBV29-1 to TRBJ2-7; the D gene is possibly TRBD1 (6 bases). V was cut by 2 bases and J by 6 bases, with 17 bases left in between. The CDR3 runs to 14 residues. Germline lookup yields CDR1 SQVTM and CDR2 ANQGSEA. CDR3 sequence reads: CSVEMTGPRSEQYF. Written as DNA, the CDR3 is TGCAGCGTTGAAATGACAGGTCCAAGGAGCGAGCAGTACTTC.

This clone was observed a few times. The rearrangement uses TRBV14 and TRBJ2-5, with a possible D match to TRBD2 (6 bases). The length of the CDR3 is 13 residues. Germline lookup yields CDR1 SGHDN and CDR2 FVKESK. Trimming removed 1 base from V and 7 bases from J, with 10 bases in between. The CDR3 DNA is TGTGCCAGCAGCCAAGTGAATAGCGGGACCCAGTACTTC. Translated, it gives CASSQVNSGTQYF. Full variable domain (remainder filled in from reference TRBV14 and TRBJ2-5): EAGVTQFPSHSVIEKGQTVTLRCDPISGHDNLYWYRRVMGKEIKFLLHFVKESKQDESGMPNNRFLAERTGGTYSTLKVQPAELEDSGVYFCASSQVNSGTQYFGPGTRLLVL.

This clone was detected only once. The rearrangement joins TRBV11-2 to TRBJ1-3, with D possibly being TRBD1 (5 bases). Per the germline V gene, CDR1 is SGHAT and CDR2 is FQNNGV. V was clipped by 3 bases and J by 0 bases, with 9 bases between them. The CDR3 totals 15 residues. CDR3 amino acids: CASSFDRLSGNTIYF. The CDR3 coding sequence is TGTGCCAGCAGCTTCGACAGACTCTCTGGAAACACCATATATTTT.

This rearrangement joins TRBV5-5 to TRBJ2-7; TRBD2 might be the D (6 bases). The CDR3 has 14 residues. Germline lookup yields CDR1 SGHKS and CDR2 YYEKEE (reference sequence). V dropped 2 bases and J dropped 0 bases, with 9 bases sitting between them. As DNA, the CDR3 is TGTGCCAGCAGCTTCAGCGGGCACTCCTACGAGCAGTACTTC. Translated, it gives CASSFSGHSYEQYF.

V and J are TRBV29-1 and TRBJ2-3; TRBD2 might be the D (6 bases). Germline-derived CDR1 and CDR2 are SQVTM and ANQGSEA. CDR3 length: 13 amino acids. Trimming left V 7 bases short and J 0 bases short, with 11 bases between. The CDR3 protein is CSGGTPSTDTQYF. DNA for the CDR3: TGCAGCGGCGGGACGCCTAGCACAGATACGCAGTATTTT.

For this clone: The CDR3 carries no conserved terminal phenylalanine or tryptophan, so it likely arises from a read error. V is TRBV7-9 and J is TRBJ2-4, with D uncertain. CDR1 SEHNR and CDR2 FQNEAQ come from the germline V gene (reference sequence). The V gene lost 1 base and the J gene lost 0 bases, with 13 bases spanning the gap. The CDR3 sequence is 17 residues long. CDR3 amino acids: CASSLDIAKLAKNIQYL. For the CDR3, the DNA is TGTGCCAGCAGCTTAGATATTGCAAAACTAGCCAAAAACATTCAGTACCTC.

The chain links TRBV7-8 to TRBJ2-7, with 7 nucleotides matching TRBD2. The CDR3 runs 12 residues. The V gene end was trimmed by 1 base and the J gene end by 10 bases; junction bases not matched to a gene: 4. Germline CDR1 and CDR2: SGHVS and FQNEAQ. CDR3 sequence reads: CASSLGEGRQYF. The CDR3 DNA sequence: TGTGCCAGCAGCTTAGGGGAGGGAAGACAGTACTTC.

The chain recombines TRBV11-3 with TRBJ2-1; TRBD2 matches at 10 bases. The CDR3 runs to 17 residues. The germline V gene has CDR1 SGHNT and CDR2 YENEEA. The V gene end was trimmed by 0 bases and the J gene end by 7 bases; junction bases not matched to a gene: 9. In DNA form, the CDR3 reads TGTGCCAGCAGCTTAGATTTAGCGGGGGGAATTGGGAATGAGCAGTTCTTC. Protein: CASSLDLAGGIGNEQFF.

The genes are TRBV4-1 and TRBJ1-4, with D possibly matching TRBD1 (6 bases). The CDR3 loop spans 16 amino acids. Germline loops: CDR1 MGHRA, CDR2 YSYEKL. The V end was cut by 1 base, the J end by 7 bases, with 16 bases between. The CDR3 here is CASSQVRQARGEKLFF. In DNA form, the CDR3 reads TGCGCCAGCAGCCAAGTAAGACAGGCACGGGGTGAAAAACTGTTTTTT.

J is TRBJ2-7 and V is TRBV11-2; 9 nucleotides align to TRBD1. Germline CDR1 and CDR2: SGHAT and FQNNGV. The CDR3 contains 15 residues. The trim removed 3 bases at V and 5 bases at J, leaving 8 bases unmatched. The CDR3 sequence is CASSLYRGRLNEQYF. The CDR3 DNA is TGTGCCAGCAGCTTGTACAGGGGGCGCCTCAACGAGCAGTACTTC.

The V call is TRBV6-5, the J call TRBJ1-5; TRBD1 matches at 9 bases. V dropped 5 bases and J dropped 7; count of bases not matched to a gene: 3. Germline CDR1 is MNHEY and CDR2 is SVGAGI. The CDR3 sequence is 13 residues long. The CDR3 DNA follows: TGTGCCAGCAGTCGACAGGGGGAACAGCCCCAGCATTTT. Translation gives CASSRQGEQPQHF.

This clone was counted once. V is TRBV28 and J is TRBJ2-3, with TRBD1 identical over 7 bases. The CDR3 totals 15 residues. From germline, CDR1 is MDHEN and CDR2 SYDVKM. V gave up 6 bases and J gave up 2 bases; unmatched junction bases: 8. The CDR3 DNA reads TGTGCCAGCAGCATGGGACAGACCTACACAGATACGCAGTATTTT. Translation: CASSMGQTYTDTQYF.

This clone showed up just a few times. The chain recombines TRBV29-1 with TRBJ2-6; 7 positions match TRBD1. The J segment lost 0 bases and the V segment lost 7 bases, leaving 6 bases of the junction unmatched. Looked up from germline, CDR1 is SQVTM and CDR2 is ANQGSEA. The CDR3 spans 15 residues. CDR3 region: CSARTGLSGANVLTF. The CDR3 DNA reads TGCAGCGCTAGGACAGGTCTCTCTGGGGCCAACGTCCTGACTTTC.

This clone was counted a few times. The chain recombines TRBV5-4 with TRBJ2-5; TRBD2 might be the D (5 bases). Near its end, the DNA agrees better with TRBJ2-7, so the J call may be wrong. Germline V gene lookup returns CDR1 SGHNT and CDR2 YYREEE (reference sequence). The CDR3 has 15 amino acids. The CDR3 DNA is TGTGCCAGCAGACTACGACCGGGATCCCTCTACGAGCAGTACTTC. Residues: CASRLRPGSLYEQYF.

This clone appeared a few times. V usage is TRBV28 and J usage is TRBJ1-5; 9 nucleotides line up with TRBD1. V lost 4 bases, J lost 5 bases, and 6 bases stayed unmatched. The CDR3 covers 15 residues. Germline values: CDR1 MDHEN, CDR2 SYDVKM. The CDR3 DNA reads TGTGCCAGCAGTTCACCGGGACAGGGTTATCAGCCCCAGCATTTT. This encodes CASSSPGQGYQPQHF. Supplemented by reference TRBV28 and TRBJ1-5, the full variable domain reads DVKVTQSSRYLVKRTGEKVFLECVQDMDHENMFWYRQDPGLGLRLIYFSYDVKMKEKGDIPEGYSVSREKKERFSLILESASTNQTSMYLCASSSPGQGYQPQHFGDGTRLSIL.

This chain links TRBV5-1 with TRBJ2-5; 8 bases fit TRBD1. J lost 5 bases, V lost 4 bases, and 7 bases had no gene match. There are 14 residues in the CDR3. CDR1 SGHRS and CDR2 YFSETQ come from the germline V gene. The CDR3: CASSETGVRETQYF. The CDR3 nucleotides are TGCGCCAGCAGCGAGACAGGGGTAAGGGAGACCCAGTACTTC.

The V and J genes are TRBV5-6 and TRBJ2-3, with 13 positions matching TRBD2. V lost 10 bases, J lost 4 bases, and 3 bases stayed unmatched. Germline V gene data show CDR1 as SGHDT and CDR2 as YYEEEE. The CDR3 has 13 residues. CDR3 sequence (DNA): TGTGCCTTTACTAGCGGGAGGGCAGATACGCAGTATTTT. This encodes CAFTSGRADTQYF.

V and J are TRBV6-1 and TRBJ2-2, with 14 bases lining up with TRBD2. The V gene end was trimmed by 4 bases and the J gene end by 6 bases; junction bases not matched to a gene: 1. The V gene's germline CDR1 is MNHNS and CDR2 SASEGT. This CDR3 has 15 amino acids. CDR3 in DNA: TGTGCCAGCAGTGGACTAGCGGGAGGGCCCGGGGAGCTGTTTTTT. Encoded protein: CASSGLAGGPGELFF.

The chain joins TRBV2 to TRBJ2-3, with D maybe TRBD2 (5 bases). This CDR3 is built from 13 residues. Trimming removed 4 bases from V and 6 bases from J, with 11 bases in between. CDR1 is SNHLY and CDR2 is FYNNEI in the germline V gene. The CDR3 protein is CASSGQLDDTQYF. Here the CDR3 DNA reads TGTGCCAGCAGTGGCCAACTAGACGATACGCAGTATTTT.

The chain recombines TRBV4-1 with TRBJ2-7; D not certain. Between the trimmed V and J ends, which lost 5 bases and 0 bases, there was a span of 11 bases. The CDR3 covers 14 residues. Germline lookup yields CDR1 MGHRA and CDR2 YSYEKL. CDR3 region: CASSYQTGSYEQYF. The CDR3, as DNA: TGCGCCAGCAGCTACCAGACGGGCTCCTACGAGCAGTACTTC.

The gene calls are TRBV5-1 and TRBJ2-3; 9 bases line up with TRBD2. Germline CDR1 SGHRS, CDR2 YFSETQ. V dropped 3 bases and J dropped 2; count of bases not matched to a gene: 7. The CDR3 consists of 16 residues. As DNA, the CDR3 is TGCGCCAGCAGCTCTCAACTAGCGGGTCTCACAGATACGCAGTATTTT. It yields the protein CASSSQLAGLTDTQYF.

This clone has more than one count but fewer than ten. The chain joins TRBV13 to TRBJ2-3, with a weak D call TRBD2 (5 bases). V lost 3 bases, J lost 4 bases, and 5 bases lay in between. The CDR3 consists of 12 residues. From germline, CDR1 is PRHDT and CDR2 FYEKMQ (reference sequence). The chain's CDR3 is CASSLRADTQYF. DNA of the CDR3: TGTGCCAGCAGCTTGCGGGCAGATACGCAGTATTTT. Complete variable domain (other parts from reference TRBV13 and TRBJ2-3): AAGVIQSPRHLIKEKRETATLKCYPIPRHDTVYWYQQGPGQDPQFLISFYEKMQSDKGSIPDRFSAQQFSDYHSELNMSSLELGDSALYFCASSLRADTQYFGPGTRLTVL.

The chain links TRBV9 to TRBJ2-7; a weak D match, TRBD2 (5 bases). Germline V gene lookup returns CDR1 SGDLS and CDR2 YYNGEE. The CDR3 extends over 13 amino acids. V shed 4 bases and J shed 6 bases, with 14 bases lying between them. CDR3 DNA: TGTGCCAGCAGCCGAAGTGAGGGCTTCGAGCAGTACTTC. Its translation is CASSRSEGFEQYF.

In its sample, this clone was seen a few times. J is TRBJ1-4 and V is TRBV2; TRBD1 might be the D (5 bases). Between the trimmed V and J ends, which lost 7 bases and 6 bases, there was a span of 12 bases. Germline loops: CDR1 SNHLY, CDR2 FYNNEI. The CDR3 sequence is 13 residues long. The CDR3 loop reads CASKPLGDEKLFF. In nucleotides, the CDR3 is TGTGCCAGCAAGCCATTAGGGGATGAAAAACTGTTTTTT.

This rearrangement joins TRBV11-2 to TRBJ2-3; possibly TRBD1 for D (6 bases). The CDR3 runs to 13 residues. The germline V and J ends were trimmed by 5 bases and 4 bases, with 10 bases remaining between them. The germline V gene has CDR1 SGHAT and CDR2 FQNNGV. CDR3 in amino acids: CASSPDRADTQYF. The CDR3 DNA sequence: TGTGCCAGCAGCCCGGACAGAGCAGATACGCAGTATTTT.

As for this clone: The identical CDR3 is also encoded by other nucleotide sequences in the sample. The genes are TRBV9 and TRBJ2-3; no clear D. Trimming cost V 0 bases and J 1 base, with 9 bases left between them. CDR1 SGDLS and CDR2 YYNGEE come from the germline V gene. The CDR3 length is 15 residues. The CDR3 loop is CASSVGGGGTDTQYF. DNA of the CDR3: TGTGCCAGCAGCGTAGGAGGTGGCGGCACAGATACGCAGTATTTT.

This clone has just one count. The V call is TRBV6-6, the J call TRBJ2-7, with D possibly being TRBD2 (7 bases). Trimming removed 0 bases at V and 5 bases at J, with 17 bases between. Germline V gene sequence: CDR1 MNHNY, CDR2 SVGAGI (reference sequence). The CDR3 contains 16 residues. CDR3 DNA sequence: TGTGCCAGCAGTTACTCGTTCGGGGGGCTAGTCCACGAGCAGTACTTC. It specifies CASSYSFGGLVHEQYF.

This clone showed up just a few times. The V and J genes are TRBV27 and TRBJ1-5, with 8 bases that match TRBD1. J was trimmed by 4 bases and V by 3 bases; bases with no gene match: 5. This CDR3 is 15 amino acids long. Per the germline V gene, CDR1 is MNHEY and CDR2 is SMNVEV (reference sequence). The DNA for the CDR3 is TGTGCCAGCAGTTTGGGGACAGGCCGTAATCAGCCCCAGCATTTT. Translation: CASSLGTGRNQPQHF.

This clone was found once. The chain uses TRBV27 and TRBJ2-7; tentative D call: TRBD2 (6 bases). Germline assignment: CDR1 MNHEY and CDR2 SMNVEV (reference sequence). The CDR3 is made up of 16 amino acids. Deletions cut 2 bases from V and 0 bases from J, with 14 bases between. The chain's CDR3 is CASSLNQRASSYEQYF. The CDR3 DNA reads TGTGCCAGCAGTTTAAATCAGCGGGCCAGCTCCTACGAGCAGTACTTC.

This CDR3 is CASSPLAGENYEQYF. As DNA, the CDR3 is TGCGCCAGCAGCCCCTTAGCGGGAGAGAACTACGAGCAGTACTTC. The chain links TRBV5-1 to TRBJ2-7; 9 bases line up with TRBD2. The CDR3 runs to 15 residues. The V segment lost 4 bases and the J segment 3 bases; nucleotides outside the gene matches: 8. Germline V lookup: CDR1 SGHRS, CDR2 YFSETQ.